Detailed here is one T cell receptor (beta chain). This entry belongs to a study of blood T cells in healthy people across ages. A second PCR of about 6 to 12 cycles used a sample-barcoded 5' primer and a J-beta primer mix. TCRdb re-derived calls from the 5' RACE reads in MiXCR, one entry per CDR3 protein. The sample has around 850,000 distinct CDR3 sequences; roughly 35% are singletons. Caucasian individuals from Russia who were healthy and aged about 6 to 90 acted as donors. With 1 base removed from V and 0 bases from J, the gap between germline ends came to 20 bases. Germline assignment: CDR1 SGHRS and CDR2 YFSETQ. The CDR3 is 19 residues long.

Sequenced sample: blood. The chain links TRBV5-1 to TRBJ2-1; weak D call: TRBD2 (5 bases). The sequence came from a man aged 18 to 30 in good health. CDR3 amino acids: CASSLRLRSAQFSYNEQFF. The CDR3 nucleotides read TGCGCCAGCAGCTTGAGACTTCGTAGCGCCCAATTCTCCTACAATGAGCAGTTCTTC.